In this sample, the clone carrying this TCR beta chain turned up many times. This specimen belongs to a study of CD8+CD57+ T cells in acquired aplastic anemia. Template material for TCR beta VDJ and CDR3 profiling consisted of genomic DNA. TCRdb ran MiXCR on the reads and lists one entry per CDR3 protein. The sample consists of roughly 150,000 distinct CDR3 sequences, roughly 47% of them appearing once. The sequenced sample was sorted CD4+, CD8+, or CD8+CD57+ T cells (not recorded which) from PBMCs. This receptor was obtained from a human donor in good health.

CDR3: CASSLGVGELFF. In DNA form, the CDR3 reads TGTGCCAGCAGCTTAGGGGTCGGGGAGCTGTTTTTT. The J gene is TRBJ2-2, the V gene TRBV7-8; D is ambiguous. Trimming removed 1 base at V and 7 bases at J, with 4 bases between. Per the germline V gene, CDR1 is SGHVS and CDR2 is FQNEAQ. The CDR3 sequence is 12 residues long.